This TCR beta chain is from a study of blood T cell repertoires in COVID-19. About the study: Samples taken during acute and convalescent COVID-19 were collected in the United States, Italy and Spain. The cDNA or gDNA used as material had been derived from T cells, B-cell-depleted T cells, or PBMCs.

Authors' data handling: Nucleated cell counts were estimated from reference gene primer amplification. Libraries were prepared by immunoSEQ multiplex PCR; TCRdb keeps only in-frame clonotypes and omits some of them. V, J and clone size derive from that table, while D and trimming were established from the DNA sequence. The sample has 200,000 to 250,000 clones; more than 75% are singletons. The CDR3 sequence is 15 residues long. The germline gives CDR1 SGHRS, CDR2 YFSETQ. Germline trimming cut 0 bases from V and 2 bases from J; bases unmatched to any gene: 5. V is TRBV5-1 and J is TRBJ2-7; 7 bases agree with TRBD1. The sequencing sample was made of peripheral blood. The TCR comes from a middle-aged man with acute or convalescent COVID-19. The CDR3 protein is CASSLASGQTYEQYF. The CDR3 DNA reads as TGCGCCAGCAGCTTGGCCTCGGGACAGACCTACGAGCAGTACTTC. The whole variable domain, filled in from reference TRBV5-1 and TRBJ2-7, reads KAGVTQTPRYLIKTRGQQVTLSCSPISGHRSVSWYQQTPGQGLQFLFEYFSETQRNKGNFPGRFSGRQFSNSRSEMNVSTLELGDSALYLCASSLASGQTYEQYFGPGTRLTVT.